A selection of T cell receptor beta chains follows, all from one sample in a study of T cell changes during pregnancy in multiple sclerosis. Assay used: immunoSEQ multiplex PCR; TCRdb lists only in-frame clones, some missing. The profile shows tens of thousands of clones, about 91% of them singletons. Sequenced material: CD4+ T cells from peripheral blood mononuclear cells, taken in the second trimester of pregnancy. All receptors derive from a female donor with multiple sclerosis, enrolled in a pregnancy study. CDR3s include the opening cysteine and the closing phenylalanine or tryptophan. The order of the fields is CDR3 protein, CDR3 DNA, V gene, D gene, clone size, J gene. D genes are given only for firm matches. Not all rows give a size; the values are once, few, many and, for expanded clones, a class.

CDR3 protein: CASSEGLRAYEQYF
CDR3 DNA: TGTGCCAGCAGTGAAGGGTTGCGAGCCTACGAGCAGTACTTC
V gene: TRBV6-1
D gene: -
clone size: -
J gene: TRBJ2-7

CDR3 protein: CASSQGGTTNTGELFF
CDR3 DNA: TGTGCCAGCAGCCAAGGGGGGACAACGAACACCGGGGAGCTGTTTTTT
V gene: TRBV4-2
D gene: -
clone size: -
J gene: TRBJ2-2

CDR3 protein: CASSLGGRRNTEAFF
CDR3 DNA: TGCGCCAGCAGCTTGGGGGGGCGGAGGAACACTGAAGCTTTCTTT
V gene: TRBV5-1
D gene: -
clone size: -
J gene: TRBJ1-1

CDR3 protein: CASSSGLLYQETQYF
CDR3 DNA: TGTGCCAGCAGCTCGGGACTTCTGTACCAAGAGACCCAGTACTTC
V gene: TRBV5-6
D gene: -
clone size: -
J gene: TRBJ2-5

CDR3 protein: CASSLVLAGKGEQYF
CDR3 DNA: TGCGCCAGCAGCTTGGTACTAGCGGGAAAAGGCGAGCAGTACTTC
V gene: TRBV5-1
D gene: TRBD2
clone size: -
J gene: TRBJ2-7

CDR3 protein: CAWSKGVGAYEQYF
CDR3 DNA: TGTGCCTGGAGTAAAGGCGTCGGAGCCTACGAGCAGTACTTC
V gene: TRBV30
D gene: -
clone size: -
J gene: TRBJ2-7

CDR3 protein: CSVPLAGSYNEQFF
CDR3 DNA: TGCAGCGTGCCGCTAGCGGGATCCTACAATGAGCAGTTCTTC
V gene: TRBV29-1
D gene: TRBD2
clone size: -
J gene: TRBJ2-1

CDR3 protein: CASSEAIGVFYGYTF
CDR3 DNA: TGTGCCAGCAGTGAAGCGATCGGGGTGTTCTATGGCTACACCTTC
V gene: TRBV6-1
D gene: -
clone size: -
J gene: TRBJ1-2

CDR3 protein: CASTSLNVDQPQHF
CDR3 DNA: TGTGCCAGTACTAGCCTTAACGTAGATCAGCCCCAGCATTTT
V gene: TRBV19
D gene: -
clone size: few
J gene: TRBJ1-5

CDR3 protein: CASSLWGGDADTQYF
CDR3 DNA: TGTGCCAGCAGCTTATGGGGGGGGGACGCAGATACGCAGTATTTT
V gene: TRBV7-3
D gene: TRBD2
clone size: -
J gene: TRBJ2-3

CDR3 protein: CASSLAASGTATDTQYF
CDR3 DNA: TGCGCCAGCAGCTTGGCGGCTAGCGGTACAGCCACAGATACGCAGTATTTT
V gene: TRBV5-1
D gene: TRBD2
clone size: -
J gene: TRBJ2-3

CDR3 protein: CSARVVGEQFF
CDR3 DNA: TGCAGTGCTAGAGTAGTTGGTGAGCAGTTCTTC
V gene: TRBV20-1
D gene: -
clone size: -
J gene: TRBJ2-1

CDR3 protein: CASSTTHSPGYSNQPQHF
CDR3 DNA: TGTGCCAGTAGTACCACCCACAGCCCAGGTTATAGCAATCAGCCCCAGCATTTT
V gene: TRBV19
D gene: -
clone size: -
J gene: TRBJ1-5

CDR3 protein: CASSLSKLYEQYF
CDR3 DNA: TGTGCCAGCAGTTTAAGCAAGCTATACGAGCAGTACTTC
V gene: TRBV27
D gene: -
clone size: -
J gene: TRBJ2-7

CDR3 protein: CASGPPEGEQFF
CDR3 DNA: TGTGCTAGTGGCCCTCCCGAGGGTGAGCAGTTCTTC
V gene: TRBV12-5
D gene: -
clone size: -
J gene: TRBJ2-1

CDR3 protein: CASSPRPDSNYGYTF
CDR3 DNA: TGTGCCAGCAGTCCCCGCCCCGACAGTAACTATGGCTACACCTTC
V gene: TRBV27
D gene: -
clone size: -
J gene: TRBJ1-2

CDR3 protein: CASSFEAGDLLSSYEQYF
CDR3 DNA: TGTGCCAGCAGCTTTGAAGCGGGGGACCTCTTGAGCTCCTACGAGCAGTACTTC
V gene: TRBV7-9
D gene: TRBD2
clone size: -
J gene: TRBJ2-7

CDR3 protein: CASSRGMNTEAFF
CDR3 DNA: TGTGCCAGCAGTAGGGGCATGAACACTGAAGCTTTCTTT
V gene: TRBV28
D gene: -
clone size: -
J gene: TRBJ1-1

CDR3 protein: CASSSSPLPGSPRTQYF
CDR3 DNA: TGTGCCAGCAGCTCCTCTCCCTTGCCCGGGTCACCGCGGACCCAGTACTTC
V gene: TRBV7-2
D gene: -
clone size: -
J gene: TRBJ2-5

CDR3 protein: CASTSTSGGHYEQYF
CDR3 DNA: TGCGCCAGCACCTCCACTAGCGGGGGCCACTACGAGCAGTACTTC
V gene: TRBV5-1
D gene: TRBD2
clone size: -
J gene: TRBJ2-7

CDR3 protein: CSAQTGIETQYF
CDR3 DNA: TGCAGCGCCCAGACAGGGATAGAGACCCAGTACTTC
V gene: TRBV29-1
D gene: TRBD1
clone size: -
J gene: TRBJ2-5

CDR3 protein: CASSDPGVGPSYEQYF
CDR3 DNA: TGTGCCAGCAGTGATCCCGGCGTGGGGCCCTCCTACGAGCAGTACTTC
V gene: TRBV25-1
D gene: -
clone size: -
J gene: TRBJ2-7

CDR3 protein: CASSLPRGGRTDTQYF
CDR3 DNA: TGTGCCAGCTCACTCCCTCGGGGGGGACGCACAGATACGCAGTATTTT
V gene: TRBV18
D gene: TRBD2
clone size: -
J gene: TRBJ2-3

CDR3 protein: CASSKNTGELFF
CDR3 DNA: TGTGCCAGCAGTAAGAACACCGGGGAGCTGTTTTTT
V gene: TRBV9
D gene: -
clone size: -
J gene: TRBJ2-2

CDR3 protein: CASSLAGANEQYF
CDR3 DNA: TGTGCCAGCAGTTTAGCGGGGGCGAACGAGCAGTACTTC
V gene: TRBV7-9
D gene: TRBD2
clone size: -
J gene: TRBJ2-7

CDR3 protein: CASSFAGGSYEQYF
CDR3 DNA: -
V gene: TRBV12-1
D gene: -
clone size: -
J gene: TRBJ2-7

CDR3 protein: CASSLRLKEKTYNEQFF
CDR3 DNA: TGTGCCAGCAGTTTGCGACTTAAGGAGAAGACCTACAATGAGCAGTTCTTC
V gene: TRBV27
D gene: -
clone size: -
J gene: TRBJ2-1

CDR3 protein: CASRTMAGSGGSSYEQYF
CDR3 DNA: TGTGCCAGCAGAACAATGGCGGGAAGCGGGGGGTCTTCCTACGAGCAGTACTTC
V gene: TRBV21-1
D gene: -
clone size: once
J gene: TRBJ2-7

CDR3 protein: CASRVRLAGAETQYF
CDR3 DNA: TGTGCCAGCAGGGTGAGGCTAGCGGGAGCAGAGACCCAGTACTTC
V gene: TRBV2
D gene: TRBD2
clone size: -
J gene: TRBJ2-5

CDR3 protein: CASSYWDRGPNTEAFF
CDR3 DNA: TGTGCCAGCAGTTACTGGGACAGGGGGCCGAACACTGAAGCTTTCTTT
V gene: TRBV6-5
D gene: TRBD1
clone size: -
J gene: TRBJ1-1

CDR3 protein: CASSYGGAGTQYF
CDR3 DNA: TGTGCCAGCAGTTACGGGGGGGCGGGTACGCAGTATTTT
V gene: TRBV2
D gene: TRBD2
clone size: -
J gene: TRBJ2-3

CDR3 protein: CASSTGLQTSNEKLFF
CDR3 DNA: TGTGCCAGCAGTACCGGACTCCAAACGAGCAATGAAAAACTGTTTTTT
V gene: TRBV25-1
D gene: -
clone size: once
J gene: TRBJ1-4

CDR3 protein: CASRRTGGGNTEAFF
CDR3 DNA: TGTGCCAGCAGGAGAACAGGGGGGGGGAACACTGAAGCTTTCTTT
V gene: TRBV2
D gene: TRBD1
clone size: -
J gene: TRBJ1-1

CDR3 protein: CASSLIELAASTDTQYF
CDR3 DNA: TGTGCCAGCAGTTTAATCGAGCTAGCGGCTAGCACAGATACGCAGTATTTT
V gene: TRBV27
D gene: TRBD2
clone size: -
J gene: TRBJ2-3

CDR3 protein: CASSASWGPYNEQFF
CDR3 DNA: TGTGCCAGCAGCGCTAGCTGGGGGCCCTACAATGAGCAGTTCTTC
V gene: TRBV6-4
D gene: -
clone size: -
J gene: TRBJ2-1

CDR3 protein: CASSEPRVKSRDEQFF
CDR3 DNA: TGTGCCAGCAGTGAACCGAGAGTGAAGTCGCGGGATGAGCAGTTCTTC
V gene: TRBV6-1
D gene: -
clone size: -
J gene: TRBJ2-1

CDR3 protein: CASRGQGSYEQYF
CDR3 DNA: TGCGCCAGCAGAGGACAGGGTTCCTACGAGCAGTACTTC
V gene: TRBV10-1
D gene: TRBD1
clone size: -
J gene: TRBJ2-7

CDR3 protein: CASSKTLSTDTQYF
CDR3 DNA: TGCGCCAGCAGCAAGACACTGAGCACAGATACGCAGTATTTT
V gene: TRBV5-1
D gene: -
clone size: -
J gene: TRBJ2-3

CDR3 protein: CASSRRGLAGDTGELFF
CDR3 DNA: TGTGCCAGCAGCCGAAGGGGACTAGCGGGAGATACCGGGGAGCTGTTTTTT
V gene: TRBV4-2
D gene: TRBD2
clone size: -
J gene: TRBJ2-2

CDR3 protein: CASSTGQGRNQPQHF
CDR3 DNA: TGTGCCAGCAGTACTGGACAGGGCCGCAATCAGCCCCAGCATTTT
V gene: TRBV6-4
D gene: TRBD1
clone size: -
J gene: TRBJ1-5

CDR3 protein: CATSRDGLGEGSPLHF
CDR3 DNA: TGTGCCACCAGCAGAGATGGGCTAGGTGAGGGTTCACCCCTCCACTTT
V gene: TRBV15
D gene: -
clone size: -
J gene: TRBJ1-6

CDR3 protein: CASRNLGEGAKETQYF
CDR3 DNA: TGCGCCAGCAGGAACCTGGGGGAGGGAGCAAAAGAGACCCAGTACTTC
V gene: TRBV4-1
D gene: TRBD2
clone size: few
J gene: TRBJ2-5

CDR3 protein: CASRNYDYEQYF
CDR3 DNA: TGTGCCAGCAGAAACTACGATTACGAGCAGTACTTC
V gene: TRBV6-1
D gene: -
clone size: once
J gene: TRBJ2-7

CDR3 protein: CASSSARGHQETQYF
CDR3 DNA: TGTGCCAGCAGCTCGGCCAGGGGTCATCAAGAGACCCAGTACTTC
V gene: TRBV5-6
D gene: -
clone size: -
J gene: TRBJ2-5

CDR3 protein: CASSQGAGRGGNYEQYF
CDR3 DNA: TGTGCCAGCAGCCAAGGGGCGGGCAGGGGTGGAAACTACGAGCAGTACTTC
V gene: TRBV4-2
D gene: -
clone size: -
J gene: TRBJ2-7

CDR3 protein: CASTPPGGIGTGANVLTF
CDR3 DNA: TGCGCCAGCACCCCTCCGGGGGGTATCGGTACTGGGGCCAACGTCCTGACTTTC
V gene: TRBV5-1
D gene: TRBD2
clone size: -
J gene: TRBJ2-6

CDR3 protein: CASSLDRGHYGYTF
CDR3 DNA: TGTGCCAGCAGCCTGGACAGGGGGCACTATGGCTACACCTTC
V gene: TRBV5-6
D gene: TRBD1
clone size: -
J gene: TRBJ1-2

CDR3 protein: CASSSRLAGSWGYNEQFF
CDR3 DNA: TGTGCCAGCAGTTCTCGACTAGCGGGGTCCTGGGGTTACAATGAGCAGTTCTTC
V gene: TRBV27
D gene: TRBD2
clone size: -
J gene: TRBJ2-1

CDR3 protein: CASSLVLAGGTDTQYF
CDR3 DNA: TGCGCCAGCAGCTTGGTGCTAGCGGGAGGCACAGATACGCAGTATTTT
V gene: TRBV5-1
D gene: TRBD2
clone size: -
J gene: TRBJ2-3

CDR3 protein: CASSVGGIGGMPGNTIYF
CDR3 DNA: TGTGCCAGCAGCGTAGGAGGGATCGGGGGGATGCCTGGAAACACCATATATTTT
V gene: TRBV9
D gene: -
clone size: -
J gene: TRBJ1-3

CDR3 protein: CASSPLGLAGPNTGELFF
CDR3 DNA: TGCGCCAGCAGCCCACTGGGACTAGCGGGACCGAACACCGGGGAGCTGTTTTTT
V gene: TRBV4-1
D gene: TRBD2
clone size: -
J gene: TRBJ2-2